This entry lists 10 T cell receptor beta chains sequenced from one sample in a study of cytomegalovirus exposure and HLA in healthy donors. PCR primers comprised 60 Vbeta and 13 Jbeta primers. Profiled with immunoSEQ multiplex PCR; TCRdb holds only in-frame clones, not every one. The profile shows 90,000 to 130,000 clones, approximately 70% of them singletons. Input material: PBMCs. Receptors were obtained from a man aged 30 to 45 in good health and CMV-seropositive.

This clone occurred a few times. This rearrangement joins TRBV5-6 to TRBJ2-3; tentatively, D is TRBD2 (6 bases). This CDR3 contains 16 residues. Trimming cost V 4 bases and J 1 base, with 16 bases left between them. Germline CDR1 and CDR2: SGHDT and YYEEEE. This CDR3 reads CASSPSTGVGTDTQYF. The CDR3 bases are TGTGCCAGCAGCCCAAGCACGGGGGTAGGCACAGATACGCAGTATTTT.

This sequence joins TRBV6-6 and TRBJ1-1; no definite D call. V was trimmed by 0 bases and J by 6 bases, leaving 11 bases between them. The germline gives CDR1 MNHNY, CDR2 SVGAGI (reference sequence). This CDR3 region has 14 residues. The CDR3 loop is CASSYSNMRSEAFF. The DNA for the CDR3 is TGTGCCAGCAGTTACTCGAACATGAGGTCTGAAGCTTTCTTT.

The J gene is TRBJ1-4, the V gene TRBV6-1; possibly TRBD1 for D (6 bases). Germline CDR1 is MNHNS and CDR2 is SASEGT. The V end was cut by 6 bases, the J end by 8 bases, with 16 bases between. The CDR3 spans 14 residues. CDR3 DNA sequence: TGTGCCAGCAGGAGCAACAGGGTGAGGGAAAAACTGTTTTTT. Protein sequence: CASRSNRVREKLFF.

The chain has TRBV10-3 and TRBJ1-5; 7 bases are shared with TRBD1. V gave up 5 bases and J gave up 6 bases; unmatched junction bases: 7. The V gene's germline CDR1 is ENHRY and CDR2 SYGVKD. The length of the CDR3 is 14 residues. Here the CDR3 DNA reads TGTGCCATCAGTCCCGGGACAGAGATTCAGCCCCAGCATTTT. This encodes CAISPGTEIQPQHF.

This rearrangement joins TRBV15 to TRBJ2-3, with 9 bases aligning to TRBD1. Germline trimming cut 3 bases from V and 3 bases from J; bases unmatched to any gene: 1. This CDR3 has 14 residues. Germline CDR1 is LNHNV and CDR2 is YYDKDF (reference sequence). The CDR3 DNA is TGTGCCACCAGCAGCGGACAGGGGACAGATACGCAGTATTTT. Its protein is CATSSGQGTDTQYF.

In its sample, this clone was seen once. The gene calls are TRBV2 and TRBJ1-2; D gene uncertain. Trimming cost V 3 bases and J 8 bases, with 7 bases left between them. In germline, CDR1 is SNHLY, CDR2 FYNNEI. The CDR3 contains 11 residues. CDR3 in amino acids: CASSESWGYTF. CDR3 DNA: TGTGCCAGCAGTGAGAGTTGGGGCTACACCTTC.

The chain joins TRBV7-6 to TRBJ2-1; D may be TRBD2 (7 bases). Germline V gene data show CDR1 as SGHVS and CDR2 as FNYEAQ. The CDR3 loop spans 16 amino acids. Trimming shortened V by 6 bases and J by 8 bases, and 23 bases separated the two germline ends. Written as DNA, the CDR3 is TGTGCCAGCAGTCATCTGGGAGGGGGGGCCTCGGATGAGCAGTTCTTC. This codes for CASSHLGGGASDEQFF.

The chain has TRBV27 and TRBJ2-3; 12 bases match TRBD2. CDR3 size: 18 residues. Trimming took 4 bases from V and 0 from J; bases not matched to a gene: 8. CDR1 and CDR2 (germline): MNHEY, SMNVEV (reference sequence). The chain's CDR3 is CASSSWTSGEYSTDTQYF. Written as DNA, the CDR3 is TGTGCCAGCAGTTCGTGGACTAGCGGGGAGTATAGCACAGATACGCAGTATTTT.

The gene calls are TRBV7-2 and TRBJ2-1, with TRBD2 matching over 8 bases. Trimming removed 6 bases from V and 2 bases from J; junction bases left unmatched: 12. CDR3 length: 17 amino acids. In germline, CDR1 is SGHTA, CDR2 FQGNSA. Here the CDR3 DNA reads TGTGCCAGCAGACCTACTAGCGGTAGTGGGGCCTACAATGAGCAGTTCTTC. Translated: CASRPTSGSGAYNEQFF.

This chain connects TRBV10-1 to TRBJ2-1; D is unresolved. Trimming left V 2 bases short and J 5 bases short, with 19 bases between. The CDR3 runs 17 residues. Germline lookup yields CDR1 WNHNN and CDR2 SYGVQD (reference sequence). The CDR3 spells CASSEGLRPERHNEQFF. CDR3 sequence (DNA): TGCGCCAGCAGTGAGGGTTTACGACCAGAGAGGCACAATGAGCAGTTCTTC.